Listed below are T cell receptor beta chains from one sample, sequenced in a study of T cells after yellow fever vaccination. MiXCR, applied by TCRdb to the 5' RACE reads, yields one record per CDR3 protein. The sample lists about 120,000 distinct CDR3 sequences; 8% to 9.5% were seen once. This sample comprised CD8+ T cells sorted from PBMCs, obtained 45 days after the yellow fever booster vaccination. These receptors were obtained from a man under 40 who received the YFV17D yellow fever vaccine. The CDR3 runs from the conserved cysteine through the conserved F or W. The order of the fields is clone size, D gene, V gene, J gene, CDR3 DNA, CDR3 protein. A D gene is named only where the DNA matches it firmly. Only part of the rows carry a size: once, few, many, or a class if the clone is expanded.

>-|-|TRBV6-2/TRBV6-3|TRBJ2-1
TGTGCCAGCAGCCTCGGTGGGGTAGCGGATTACAATGAGCAGTTCTTC
CASSLGGVADYNEQFF
>-|TRBD2|TRBV12-5|TRBJ2-5
TGTGCTAGTGGTTTCGGGCGGGAGTTGGTGTCGGCGGAGACCCAGTACTTC
CASGFGRELVSAETQYF
>-|TRBD1|TRBV28|TRBJ2-7
TGTGCCAGCAGTTTTAGGGACAGCCGCTCCTACGAGCAGTACTTC
CASSFRDSRSYEQYF
>many|-|TRBV27|TRBJ2-5
TGTGCCAGCAGTTTATATCAGGACGGGGAGACCCAGTACTTC
CASSLYQDGETQYF
>-|-|TRBV19|TRBJ2-7
TGTGCCAGTAGTATGGAGGAAGCCTACGAGCAGTACTTC
CASSMEEAYEQYF
>many|-|TRBV3-1|TRBJ1-2
TGTGCCAGCAGCCAAGTGGGAAGGAAACCCGTCTATGGCTACACCTTC
CASSQVGRKPVYGYTF
>many|-|TRBV6-5|TRBJ2-7
TGTGCCAGCAGTTACGTGGCAGGGGACGAGCAGTACTTC
CASSYVAGDEQYF
>-|-|TRBV7-2|TRBJ1-1
TGTGCCAGCAGCTTAGCACCCGGTGCTGAAGCTTTCTTT
CASSLAPGAEAFF
>-|-|TRBV7-9|TRBJ2-5
TGTGCCAGCAGCTGGAGGTTCGGAGAGACCCAGTACTTC
CASSWRFGETQYF
>-|-|TRBV30|TRBJ1-1
TGTGCCTGGGGTGACCCCCAGACAGGCTTAAACACTGAAGCTTTCTTT
CAWGDPQTGLNTEAFF
>many|-|TRBV10-3|TRBJ2-1
TGTGCCATCGGGGGCCTTGAGGCAAATGAGCAGTTCTTC
CAIGGLEANEQFF
>many|-|TRBV6-5|TRBJ1-1
TGTGCCAGCAGTTCGGGGACGACGAACACTGAAGCTTTCTTT
CASSSGTTNTEAFF
>many|-|TRBV29-1|TRBJ2-1
TGCAGCACCGAGGGGCAAGCTTCCAACAATGAGCAGTTCTTC
CSTEGQASNNEQFF
>many|-|TRBV5-1|TRBJ2-1
TGCGCCAGCAGCCCATACACGAGCTCCTACAATGAGCAGTTCTTC
CASSPYTSSYNEQFF
>few|-|TRBV7-9|TRBJ1-1
TGTGCCAGCAGCTTTGGGGCTGCGGAAGCTTTCTTT
CASSFGAAEAFF
>many|TRBD2|TRBV19|TRBJ2-1
TGTGCCAGTAGTACCCAAGCGGGAGGCTCCTACAATGAGCAGTTCTTC
CASSTQAGGSYNEQFF
>many|-|TRBV6-5|TRBJ2-6
TGTGCCAGCAGTCCCAGGAGCTCTGGGGCCAACGTCCTGACTTTC
CASSPRSSGANVLTF
>few|TRBD2|TRBV7-9|TRBJ2-1
TGTGCCAGCAGCACCCGACTAGCGGGAGGGAATGAGCAGTTCTTC
CASSTRLAGGNEQFF
>few|-|TRBV27|TRBJ1-2
TGTGCCAGCAGTCCTCTTGCCGGGACGGCCTATGGCTACACCTTC
CASSPLAGTAYGYTF
>-|-|TRBV7-9|TRBJ2-2
TGTGCCAGCAGCTATACTAGTTCCGGGGAGCTGTTTTTT
CASSYTSSGELFF